Below, one TCR beta chain is given with its context. The antigen is unknown. The donors gave bone marrow, and they were healthy. PCR used 60 Vbeta primers and 13 Jbeta primers. TCRdb's copy holds only in-frame clones and misses some; the assay was immunoSEQ multiplex PCR. The repertoire includes 180,000 or so clones, 77% of them detected once, and approximately 1.4% sits in the top ten. The data derive from a study of cytomegalovirus exposure and HLA in healthy donors. The study, taken as a whole, reports: Sequencing likely produced, as an artifact, a cluster of highly shared sequence variants. In presence/absence analyses, roughly uniform sequencing depth across donors was assumed. For most TCR beta V segments, an earlier analysis put the productive rate at about 87% or about 30% of the time.

The J segment lost 2 bases and the V segment lost 1 base, leaving 4 bases of the junction unmatched. The CDR3 has 15 amino acids. The germline V gene encodes CDR1 MGHRA and CDR2 YSYEKL. The genes are TRBV4-1 and TRBJ1-2; 7 nucleotides agree with TRBD1. The specimen sequenced was PBMCs. The sequence derives from a man aged 18 to 29 in good health and CMV-seronegative. CDR3 nucleotides: TGCGCCAGCAGCCAAGGAACAGGGGCGAACTATGGCTACACCTTC. Protein: CASSQGTGANYGYTF.